The 23 T cell receptor beta chains reported below all come from one sample, sequenced in a study of cytomegalovirus exposure and HLA in healthy donors. Primers for the PCR totalled 60 Vbeta and 13 Jbeta. TCRdb's copy holds only in-frame clones and misses some; the assay was immunoSEQ multiplex PCR. The table shows around 140,000 clones, with approximately 82% occurring only once. The sequencing input was PBMCs. The receptors stem from a middle-aged woman in good health and CMV-seronegative.

The V call is TRBV27, the J call TRBJ2-1, with D possibly matching TRBD2 (7 bases). Between the trimmed V and J ends, which lost 6 bases and 3 bases, there was a span of 15 bases. The CDR3 contains 15 residues. Germline V gene lookup returns CDR1 MNHEY and CDR2 SMNVEV (reference sequence). The CDR3 loop is CASSYREGLYNEQFF. Written as DNA, the CDR3 is TGTGCCAGCAGCTACAGGGAGGGCCTCTACAATGAGCAGTTCTTC.

V usage is TRBV18 and J usage is TRBJ1-4, with 9 bases identical to TRBD1. Trimming at V came to 3 bases and at J to 6 bases, leaving 5 bases not matched to a gene. Germline V gene sequence: CDR1 KGHSH, CDR2 LQKENI. The CDR3 spans 15 residues. As DNA, the CDR3 is TGTGCCAGCTCACCTTACAGGGGGCCAGATGAAAAACTGTTTTTT. Encoded protein: CASSPYRGPDEKLFF.

V usage is TRBV7-6 and J usage is TRBJ2-7; tentatively, D is TRBD2 (6 bases). The germline V and J ends were trimmed by 5 bases and 3 bases, with 20 bases remaining between them. The CDR3 extends over 16 amino acids. CDR1 is SGHVS, CDR2 FNYEAQ, per germline. CDR3 amino acids: CASSPSFGGIHYEQYF. The CDR3 bases are TGTGCCAGCAGCCCCTCCTTCGGCGGGATCCACTACGAGCAGTACTTC.

V gene TRBV27 combines with J gene TRBJ2-7, with 10 bases identical to TRBD1. The V and J ends lost 8 bases and 0 bases, in that order; junction bases with no gene match: 10. Germline V gene lookup returns CDR1 MNHEY and CDR2 SMNVEV (reference sequence). This CDR3 is built from 16 residues. Here the CDR3 DNA reads TGTGCCAGCCTCGGGACAGGGGACACCCTCTCCTACGAGCAGTACTTC. It specifies CASLGTGDTLSYEQYF.

This sequence joins TRBV7-9 and TRBJ1-1; D ambiguous. This CDR3 is built from 12 residues. Germline loops: CDR1 SEHNR, CDR2 FQNEAQ (reference sequence). Trimming left V 0 bases short and J 10 bases short, with 9 bases between. Written as DNA, the CDR3 is TGTGCCAGCAGCTTAGCGCTAGTGGGAGCTTTCTTT. This translates into CASSLALVGAFF.

J is TRBJ1-4 and V is TRBV15; perhaps TRBD1 as D (5 bases). Germline V gene lookup returns CDR1 LNHNV and CDR2 YYDKDF (reference sequence). This CDR3 contains 14 residues. Trimming pared 0 bases from V and 10 bases from J, leaving 12 bases between. This CDR3 is CATSRDKGPGKLFF. Here the CDR3 DNA reads TGTGCCACCAGCAGAGATAAGGGGCCTGGAAAACTGTTTTTT.

V and J are TRBV4-3 and TRBJ2-1; 9 bases align to TRBD1. Trimming at V came to 3 bases and at J to 7 bases, leaving 7 bases not matched to a gene. CDR3 length: 15 residues. Looked up from germline, CDR1 is LGHNA and CDR2 is YSLEER. Here the CDR3 DNA reads TGCGCCAGCAGCCACGATACGACAGGGGGAAATGAGCAGTTCTTC. This translates into CASSHDTTGGNEQFF.

This chain joins TRBV4-3 and TRBJ1-1, with 11 bases matching TRBD1. V was clipped by 4 bases and J by 11 bases; unmatched bases: 9. This CDR3 is built from 14 residues. Germline V gene data show CDR1 as LGHNA and CDR2 as YSLEER. For the CDR3, the DNA is TGCGCCAGCAGCCCCGGGACAGGGGGATTTGGGGCTTTCTTT. As protein: CASSPGTGGFGAFF.

The chain has TRBV7-9 and TRBJ2-1; D not certain. Trimming cost V 1 base and J 9 bases, with 7 bases left between them. Germline CDR1 and CDR2: SEHNR and FQNEAQ (reference sequence). This CDR3 contains 12 residues. DNA of the CDR3: TGTGCCAGCAGCTTAGGGGCCCTTGAGCAGTTCTTC. It is translated as CASSLGALEQFF.

V gene TRBV4-1 combines with J gene TRBJ2-7, with 10 bases fitting TRBD2. V lost 3 bases to trimming and J lost 2 bases; unmatched junction nucleotides: 4. Germline loops: CDR1 MGHRA, CDR2 YSYEKL. The CDR3 has 15 amino acids. The DNA for the CDR3 is TGCGCCAGCAGCCATCCTAGCGGGGGAACCTACGAGCAGTACTTC. Translating it yields CASSHPSGGTYEQYF.

The chain couples TRBV9 to TRBJ1-3; D call uncertain. This CDR3 is built from 17 residues. V lost 0 bases and J 0 bases, leaving 13 bases between the germline ends. The germline gives CDR1 SGDLS, CDR2 YYNGEE. This CDR3 reads CASSVGVAPSSGNTIYF. In DNA, the CDR3 is TGTGCCAGCAGCGTAGGGGTAGCGCCTAGCTCTGGAAACACCATATATTTT.

This clone was seen more than once but under ten times. The gene calls are TRBV2 and TRBJ1-5; the D gene is possibly TRBD1 (5 bases). CDR3 length: 13 amino acids. The V end was cut by 4 bases, the J end by 5 bases, with 9 bases between. Germline values: CDR1 SNHLY, CDR2 FYNNEI. Here the CDR3 reads CASSGQQDQPQHF. The CDR3 DNA is TGTGCCAGCAGTGGACAGCAAGATCAGCCCCAGCATTTT.

V gene TRBV28 combines with J gene TRBJ2-7; 7 nucleotides align to TRBD1. The CDR3 totals 14 residues. Germline V gene sequence: CDR1 MDHEN, CDR2 SYDVKM. Trimming cost V 2 bases and J 3 bases; bases outside gene matches: 4. The CDR3 DNA sequence: TGTGCCAGCAGTTTAGTTGACAGGGTCTACGAGCAGTACTTC. This translates into CASSLVDRVYEQYF.

V and J are TRBV19 and TRBJ2-2; 7 nucleotides line up with TRBD1. There are 16 residues in the CDR3. Germline CDR1 is LNHDA and CDR2 is SQIVND (reference sequence). V trimming: 8 bases; J trimming: 2 bases; junction bases outside the gene matches: 11. The CDR3: CASGKGDSQNTGELFF. In DNA, the CDR3 is TGTGCCAGTGGTAAAGGGGACAGCCAAAACACCGGGGAGCTGTTTTTT.

V gene TRBV27 combines with J gene TRBJ2-2; D is perhaps TRBD1 (6 bases). The CDR3 has 13 amino acids. From germline, CDR1 is MNHEY and CDR2 SMNVEV (reference sequence). Trimming removed 3 bases from V and 5 bases from J, with 7 bases in between. DNA for the CDR3: TGTGCCAGCAGTTTCAGGGGTACCGGGGAGCTGTTTTTT. The encoded protein is CASSFRGTGELFF.

The chain's CDR3 is CASSMRGTGDTWGTEAFF. CDR3 sequence (DNA): TGTGCCAGTAGTATGAGAGGGACAGGGGATACTTGGGGCACTGAAGCTTTCTTT. This chain connects TRBV19 to TRBJ1-1; 10 bases fit TRBD1. Germline CDR1 and CDR2: LNHDA and SQIVND (reference sequence). Unmatched junction bases numbered 14, after V lost 3 bases and J lost 4 bases. CDR3 length: 18 residues. The full variable domain, in which reference TRBV19 and TRBJ1-1 provide the parts outside the CDR3, is DGGITQSPKYLFRKEGQNVTLSCEQNLNHDAMYWYRQDPGQGLRLIYYSQIVNDFQKGDIAEGYSVSREKKESFPLTVTSAQKNPTAFYLCASSMRGTGDTWGTEAFFGQGTRLTVV.

The rearrangement uses TRBV6-5 and TRBJ2-7; 7 bases align to TRBD2. Looked up from germline, CDR1 is MNHEY and CDR2 is SVGAGI. Trimming cost V 6 bases and J 6 bases; bases outside gene matches: 14. The CDR3 totals 15 residues. CDR3 sequence: CASRTRWREFSEQYF. The CDR3 nucleotides are TGTGCCAGCAGAACCCGCTGGCGGGAGTTCTCCGAGCAGTACTTC.

The rearrangement joins TRBV2 to TRBJ1-5; a possible D gene is TRBD1 (6 bases). Germline loops: CDR1 SNHLY, CDR2 FYNNEI. Trimming cost V 3 bases and J 1 base, with 7 bases left between them. The CDR3 runs to 14 residues. In DNA, the CDR3 is TGTGCCAGCAGTGAGGGGGCCAGCAATCAGCCCCAGCATTTT. Its translation is CASSEGASNQPQHF.

In this sample, this clone turned up once. The rearrangement joins TRBV28 to TRBJ2-5, with 7 bases matching TRBD1. Germline V gives CDR1 MDHEN, CDR2 SYDVKM. Trimming removed 5 bases from V and 1 base from J; junction bases left unmatched: 7. CDR3 length equals 15 residues. The CDR3 region is CASSPHSGGQETQYF. In nucleotides, the CDR3 is TGTGCCAGCAGTCCGCACTCAGGGGGCCAAGAGACCCAGTACTTC.

Worth noting for this clone: The junction shows a germline mismatch at one end, possibly a read error. This rearrangement joins TRBV9 to TRBJ1-2; maybe TRBD1 (6 bases). The CDR3 contains 12 residues. Germline loops: CDR1 SGDLS, CDR2 YYNGEE. CDR3 DNA: TGTGCCAGCAGCGTAGCTACAGGGAGGGCGAGCTTC. This codes for CASSVATGRASF.

V and J are TRBV2 and TRBJ2-5; D not certain. V was cut by 7 bases and J by 4 bases, with 10 bases left in between. Germline lookup yields CDR1 SNHLY and CDR2 FYNNEI. This CDR3 region has 12 residues. This CDR3 reads CASIYRRETQYF. CDR3 coding DNA: TGTGCCAGCATTTATAGGAGAGAGACCCAGTACTTC. Full variable domain (outside the CDR3, taken from reference TRBV2 and TRBJ2-5): EPEVTQTPSHQVTQMGQEVILRCVPISNHLYFYWYRQILGQKVEFLVSFYNNEISEKSEIFDDQFSVERPDGSNFTLKIRSTKLEDSAMYFCASIYRRETQYFGPGTRLLVL.

The chain combines TRBV7-8 with TRBJ2-5; 9 bases are a match to TRBD2. The CDR3 consists of 16 residues. The germline gives CDR1 SGHVS, CDR2 FQNEAQ. V dropped 3 bases and J dropped 4; count of bases not matched to a gene: 9. The CDR3: CASSFWASGVGETQYF. CDR3 nucleotide sequence: TGTGCCAGCAGCTTTTGGGCTAGCGGGGTGGGAGAGACCCAGTACTTC.

The V and J genes are TRBV27 and TRBJ2-1; tentative D call: TRBD2 (6 bases). The CDR3 spans 16 residues. The germline CDR1 and CDR2 sequences are MNHEY and SMNVEV (reference sequence). Trimming pared 3 bases from V and 0 bases from J, leaving 12 bases between. The CDR3 loop reads CASSLGPGSSYNEQFF. The CDR3 coding sequence is TGTGCCAGCAGTTTGGGTCCCGGGAGCTCCTACAATGAGCAGTTCTTC.